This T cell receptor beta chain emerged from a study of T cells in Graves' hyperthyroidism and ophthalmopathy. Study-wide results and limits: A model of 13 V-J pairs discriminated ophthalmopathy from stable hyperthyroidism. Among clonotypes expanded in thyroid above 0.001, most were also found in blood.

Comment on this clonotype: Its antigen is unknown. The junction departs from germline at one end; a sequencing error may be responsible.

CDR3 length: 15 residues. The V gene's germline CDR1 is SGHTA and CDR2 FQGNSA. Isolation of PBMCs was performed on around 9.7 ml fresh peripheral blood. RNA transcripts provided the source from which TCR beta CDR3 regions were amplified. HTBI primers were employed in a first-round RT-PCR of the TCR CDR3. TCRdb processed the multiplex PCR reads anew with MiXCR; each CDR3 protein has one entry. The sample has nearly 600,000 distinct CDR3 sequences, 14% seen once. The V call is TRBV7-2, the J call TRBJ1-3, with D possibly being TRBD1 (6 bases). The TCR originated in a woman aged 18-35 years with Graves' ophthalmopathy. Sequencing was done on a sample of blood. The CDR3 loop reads CASSAGQNSGNTVYF. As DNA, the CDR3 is TGTGCCAGCAGCGCCGGACAGAACTCTGGAAACACCGTATATTTT.